The source of this T cell receptor (beta chain) is a study of OX40 agonist ivuxolimab in advanced cancers. Some clones are missing from TCRdb's copy, which holds only in-frame ones; the method was immunoSEQ multiplex PCR. Among 150,000 to 170,000 clones listed, approximately 94% were seen once. Between the trimmed V and J ends, which lost 6 bases and 6 bases, there was a span of 17 bases. Germline loops: CDR1 MNHEY, CDR2 SVGAGI. This CDR3 contains 14 residues. The sequence was obtained from an adult with an advanced solid tumor such as melanoma, head and neck, liver or kidney cancer. The V gene is TRBV6-5, the J gene TRBJ1-2; D might be TRBD1 (6 bases). The source material was CD4+ or CD8+ T cells sorted from blood, sampled in a trial of the OX40 agonist ivuxolimab. CDR3 coding DNA: TGTGCCAGCAGCCCCCTCAGGGGATTGAATGGCTACACCTTC. Its protein product is CASSPLRGLNGYTF.